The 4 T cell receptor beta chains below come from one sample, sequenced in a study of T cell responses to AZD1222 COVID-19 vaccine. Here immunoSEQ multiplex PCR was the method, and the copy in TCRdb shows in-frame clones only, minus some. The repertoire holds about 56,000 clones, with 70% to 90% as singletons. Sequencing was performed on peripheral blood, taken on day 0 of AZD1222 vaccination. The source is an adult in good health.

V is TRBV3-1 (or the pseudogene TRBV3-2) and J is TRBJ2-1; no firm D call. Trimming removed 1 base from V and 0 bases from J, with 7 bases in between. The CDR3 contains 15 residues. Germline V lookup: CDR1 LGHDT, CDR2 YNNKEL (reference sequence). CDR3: CASSQGGVSYNEQFF. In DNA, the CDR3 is TGTGCCAGCAGCCAAGGAGGTGTCTCCTACAATGAGCAGTTCTTC.

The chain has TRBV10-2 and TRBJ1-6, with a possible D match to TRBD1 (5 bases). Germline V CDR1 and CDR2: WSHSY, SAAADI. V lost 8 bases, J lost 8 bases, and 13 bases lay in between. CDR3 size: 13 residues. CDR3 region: CASRDSEYSPLHF. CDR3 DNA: TGCGCCAGCCGAGACAGTGAATATTCACCCCTCCACTTT.

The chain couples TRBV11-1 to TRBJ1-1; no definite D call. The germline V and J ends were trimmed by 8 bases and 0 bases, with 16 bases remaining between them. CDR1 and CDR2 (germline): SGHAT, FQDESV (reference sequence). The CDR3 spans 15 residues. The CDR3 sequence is CASRWFGTMNTEAFF. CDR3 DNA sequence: TGTGCCAGCCGCTGGTTTGGAACGATGAACACTGAAGCTTTCTTT.

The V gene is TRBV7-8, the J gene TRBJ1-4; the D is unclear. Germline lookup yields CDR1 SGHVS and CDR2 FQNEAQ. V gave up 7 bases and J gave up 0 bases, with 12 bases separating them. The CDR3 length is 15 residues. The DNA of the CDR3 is TGTGCCAGCACCCAATATGGGGCAACTAATGAAAAACTGTTTTTT. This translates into CASTQYGATNEKLFF.